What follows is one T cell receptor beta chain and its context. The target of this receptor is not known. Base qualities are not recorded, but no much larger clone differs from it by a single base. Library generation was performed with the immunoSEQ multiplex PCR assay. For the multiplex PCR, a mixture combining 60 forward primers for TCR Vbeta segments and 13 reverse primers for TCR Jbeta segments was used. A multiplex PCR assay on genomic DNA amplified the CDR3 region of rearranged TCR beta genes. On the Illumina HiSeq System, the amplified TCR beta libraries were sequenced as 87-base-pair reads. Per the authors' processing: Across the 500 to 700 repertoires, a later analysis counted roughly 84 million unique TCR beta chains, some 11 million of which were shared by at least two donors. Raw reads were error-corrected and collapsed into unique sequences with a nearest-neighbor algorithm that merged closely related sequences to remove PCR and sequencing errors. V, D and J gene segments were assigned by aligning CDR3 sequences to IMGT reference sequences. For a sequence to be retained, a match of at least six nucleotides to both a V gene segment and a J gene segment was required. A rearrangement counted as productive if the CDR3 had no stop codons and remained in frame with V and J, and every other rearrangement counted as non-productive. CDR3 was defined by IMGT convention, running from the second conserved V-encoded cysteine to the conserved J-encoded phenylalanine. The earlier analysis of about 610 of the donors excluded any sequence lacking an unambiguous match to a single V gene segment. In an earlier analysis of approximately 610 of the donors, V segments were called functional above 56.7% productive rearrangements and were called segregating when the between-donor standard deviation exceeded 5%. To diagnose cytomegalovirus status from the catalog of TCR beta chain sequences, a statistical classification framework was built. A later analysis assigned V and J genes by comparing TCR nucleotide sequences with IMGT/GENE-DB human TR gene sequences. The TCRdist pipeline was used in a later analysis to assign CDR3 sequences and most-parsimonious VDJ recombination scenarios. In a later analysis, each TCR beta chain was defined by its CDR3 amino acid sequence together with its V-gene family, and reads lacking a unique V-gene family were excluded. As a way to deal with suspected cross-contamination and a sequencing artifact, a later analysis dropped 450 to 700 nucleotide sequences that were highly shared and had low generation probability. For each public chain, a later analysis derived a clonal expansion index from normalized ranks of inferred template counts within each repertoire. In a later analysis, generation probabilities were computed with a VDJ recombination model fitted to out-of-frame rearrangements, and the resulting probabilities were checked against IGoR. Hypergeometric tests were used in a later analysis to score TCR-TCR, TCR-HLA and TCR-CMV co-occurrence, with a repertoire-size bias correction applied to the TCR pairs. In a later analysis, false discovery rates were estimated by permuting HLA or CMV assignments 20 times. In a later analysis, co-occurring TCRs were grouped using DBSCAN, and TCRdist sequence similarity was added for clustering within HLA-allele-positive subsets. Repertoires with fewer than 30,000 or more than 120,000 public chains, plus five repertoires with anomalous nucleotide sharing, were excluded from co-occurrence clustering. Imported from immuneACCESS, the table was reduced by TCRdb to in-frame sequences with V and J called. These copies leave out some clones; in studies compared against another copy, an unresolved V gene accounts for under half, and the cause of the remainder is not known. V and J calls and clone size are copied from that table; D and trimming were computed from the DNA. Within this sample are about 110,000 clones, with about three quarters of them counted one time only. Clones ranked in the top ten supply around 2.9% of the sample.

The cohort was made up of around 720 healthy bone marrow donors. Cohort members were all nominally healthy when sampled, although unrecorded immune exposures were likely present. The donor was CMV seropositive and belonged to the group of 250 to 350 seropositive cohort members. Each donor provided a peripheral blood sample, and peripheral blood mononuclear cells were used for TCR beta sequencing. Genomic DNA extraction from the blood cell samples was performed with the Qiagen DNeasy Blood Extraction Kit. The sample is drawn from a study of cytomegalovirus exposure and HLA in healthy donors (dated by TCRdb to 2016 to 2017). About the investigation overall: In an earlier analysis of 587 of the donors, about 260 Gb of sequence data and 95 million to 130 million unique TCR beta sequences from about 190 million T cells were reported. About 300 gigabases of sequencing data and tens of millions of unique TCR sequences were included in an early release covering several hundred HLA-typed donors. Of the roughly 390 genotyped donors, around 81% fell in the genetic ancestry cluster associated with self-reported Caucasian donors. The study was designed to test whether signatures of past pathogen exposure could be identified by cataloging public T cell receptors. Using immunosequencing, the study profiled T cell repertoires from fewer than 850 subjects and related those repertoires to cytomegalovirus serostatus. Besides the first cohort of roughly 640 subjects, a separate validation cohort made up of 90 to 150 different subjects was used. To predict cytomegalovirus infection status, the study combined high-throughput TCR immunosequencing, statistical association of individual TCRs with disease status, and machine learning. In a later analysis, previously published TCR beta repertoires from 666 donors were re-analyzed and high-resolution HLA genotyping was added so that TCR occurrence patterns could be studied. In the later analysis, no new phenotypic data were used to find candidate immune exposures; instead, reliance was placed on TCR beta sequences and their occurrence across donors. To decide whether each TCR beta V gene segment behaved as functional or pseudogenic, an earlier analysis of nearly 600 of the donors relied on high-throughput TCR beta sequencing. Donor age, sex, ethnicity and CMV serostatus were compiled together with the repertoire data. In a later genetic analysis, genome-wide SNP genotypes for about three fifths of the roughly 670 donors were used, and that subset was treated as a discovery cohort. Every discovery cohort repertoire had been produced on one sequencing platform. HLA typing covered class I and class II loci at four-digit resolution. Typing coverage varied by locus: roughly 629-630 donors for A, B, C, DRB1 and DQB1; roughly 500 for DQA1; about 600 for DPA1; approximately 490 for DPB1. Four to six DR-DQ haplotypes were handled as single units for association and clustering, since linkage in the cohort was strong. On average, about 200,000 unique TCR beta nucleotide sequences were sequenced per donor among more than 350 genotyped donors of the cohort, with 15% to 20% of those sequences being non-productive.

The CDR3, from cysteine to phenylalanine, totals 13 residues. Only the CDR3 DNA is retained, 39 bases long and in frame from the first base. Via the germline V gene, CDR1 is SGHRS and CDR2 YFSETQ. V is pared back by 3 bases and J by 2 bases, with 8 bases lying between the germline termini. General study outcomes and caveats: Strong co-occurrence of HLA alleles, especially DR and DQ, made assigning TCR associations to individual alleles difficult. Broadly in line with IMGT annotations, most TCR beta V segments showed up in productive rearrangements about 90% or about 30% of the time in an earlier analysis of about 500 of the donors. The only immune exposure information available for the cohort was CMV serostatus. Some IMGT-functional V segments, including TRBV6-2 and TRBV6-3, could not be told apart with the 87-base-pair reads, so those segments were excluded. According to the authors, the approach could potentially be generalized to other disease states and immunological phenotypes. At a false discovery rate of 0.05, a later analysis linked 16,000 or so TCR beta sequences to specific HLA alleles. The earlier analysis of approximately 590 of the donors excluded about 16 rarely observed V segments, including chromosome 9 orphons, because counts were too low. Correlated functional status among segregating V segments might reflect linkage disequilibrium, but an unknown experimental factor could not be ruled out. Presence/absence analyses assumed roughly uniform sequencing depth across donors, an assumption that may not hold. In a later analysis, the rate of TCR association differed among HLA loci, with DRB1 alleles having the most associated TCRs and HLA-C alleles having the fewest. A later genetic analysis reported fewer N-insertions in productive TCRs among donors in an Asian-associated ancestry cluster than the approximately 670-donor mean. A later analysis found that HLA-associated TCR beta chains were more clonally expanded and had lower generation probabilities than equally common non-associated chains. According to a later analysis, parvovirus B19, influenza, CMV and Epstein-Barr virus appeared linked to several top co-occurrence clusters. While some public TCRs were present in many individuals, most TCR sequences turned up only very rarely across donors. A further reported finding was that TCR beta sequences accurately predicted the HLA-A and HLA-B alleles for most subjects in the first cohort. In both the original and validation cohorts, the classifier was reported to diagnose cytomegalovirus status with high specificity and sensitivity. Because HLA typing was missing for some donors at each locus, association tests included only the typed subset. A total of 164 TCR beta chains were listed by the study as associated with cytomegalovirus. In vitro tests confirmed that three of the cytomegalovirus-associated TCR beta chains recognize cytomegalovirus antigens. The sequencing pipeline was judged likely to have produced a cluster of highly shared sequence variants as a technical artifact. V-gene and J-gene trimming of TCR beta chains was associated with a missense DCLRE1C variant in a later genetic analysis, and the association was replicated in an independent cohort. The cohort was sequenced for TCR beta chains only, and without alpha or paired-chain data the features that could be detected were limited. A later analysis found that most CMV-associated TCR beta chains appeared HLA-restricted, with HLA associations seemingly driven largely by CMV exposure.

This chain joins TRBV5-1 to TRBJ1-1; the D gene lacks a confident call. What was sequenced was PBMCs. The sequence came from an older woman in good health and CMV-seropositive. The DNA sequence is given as TGCGCCAGCAGCTCCCAGGAAAACACTGAAGCTTTCTTT. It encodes CASSSQENTEAFF.